This TCR beta chain was identified in a study of blood T cells in healthy people across ages. Germline V gives CDR1 SEHNR, CDR2 FQNEAQ (reference sequence). With 4 bases removed from V and 1 base from J, the gap between germline ends came to 13 bases. The CDR3 loop spans 15 amino acids. A sample-barcoded 5' primer and a J-beta primer mix were used in a second PCR of about 7 to 12 cycles. TCRdb itself ran the 5' RACE reads through MiXCR, one entry per CDR3 protein. The sample shows some 1,800,000 distinct CDR3 sequences, about 39% of them seen only once. The J gene is TRBJ2-5, the V gene TRBV7-9; D is ambiguous. Sequencing input: blood. The receptor was derived from a human donor in good health. CDR3: CASSSVPAAQETQYF. CDR3 DNA sequence: TGTGCCAGCAGCTCGGTTCCGGCGGCCCAAGAGACCCAGTACTTC.